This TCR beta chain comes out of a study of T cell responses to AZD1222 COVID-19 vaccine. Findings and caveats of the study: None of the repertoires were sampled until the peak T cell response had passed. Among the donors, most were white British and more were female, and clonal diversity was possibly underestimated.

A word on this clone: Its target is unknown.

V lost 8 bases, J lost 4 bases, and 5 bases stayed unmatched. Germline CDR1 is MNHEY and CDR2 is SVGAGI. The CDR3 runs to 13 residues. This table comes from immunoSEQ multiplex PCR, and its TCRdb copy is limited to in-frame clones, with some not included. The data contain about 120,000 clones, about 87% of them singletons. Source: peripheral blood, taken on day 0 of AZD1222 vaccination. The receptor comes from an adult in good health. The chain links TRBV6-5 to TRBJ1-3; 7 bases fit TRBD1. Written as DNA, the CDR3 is TGTGCCAGCCGTACAGGGGTCGGAAACACCATATATTTT. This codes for CASRTGVGNTIYF.